One T cell receptor (beta chain) is described in this entry. Its antigen remains unidentified. The sample is drawn from a study of shared clonotypes between healthy human individuals. Study-level findings and limits: Four donors had 4% to 5% of their naive CD4 clonotypes in common.

The test was conducted at deep level. The repertoire was sequenced with immunoSEQ multiplex PCR; TCRdb's copy has only in-frame clones and lacks some. The repertoire holds around 2.5 million clones, with approximately 94% as singletons. Trimming took 6 bases from V and 4 from J; bases not matched to a gene: 6. Germline CDR1 SGHNT, CDR2 YYREEE (reference sequence). This CDR3 comprises 15 residues. This clonotype was obtained from a man between 18 and 35 years old in good health. Some clones in this sample may be carry-over from other donors' samples. J is TRBJ2-2 and V is TRBV5-4; 10 nucleotides agree with TRBD1. The sequenced sample consisted of naive CD4+ T cells from PBMCs. Subset reported: CD45RA+ positively selected. CDR3 nucleotides: TGTGCCAGCACCCGGACAGGGGGTGTCACCGGGGAGCTGTTTTTT. Translated: CASTRTGGVTGELFF.